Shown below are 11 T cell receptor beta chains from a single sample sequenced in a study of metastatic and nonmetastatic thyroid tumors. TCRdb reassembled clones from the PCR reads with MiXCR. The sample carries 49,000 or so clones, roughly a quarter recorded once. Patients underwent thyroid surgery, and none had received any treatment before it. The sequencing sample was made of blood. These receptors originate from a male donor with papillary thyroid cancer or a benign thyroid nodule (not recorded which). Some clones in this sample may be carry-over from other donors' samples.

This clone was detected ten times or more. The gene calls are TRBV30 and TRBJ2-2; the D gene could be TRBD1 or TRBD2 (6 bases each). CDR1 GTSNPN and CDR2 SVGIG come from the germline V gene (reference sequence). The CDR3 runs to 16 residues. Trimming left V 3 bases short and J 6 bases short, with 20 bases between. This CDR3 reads CAWSTPPPGAPGELFF. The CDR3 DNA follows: TGTGCCTGGAGCACCCCCCCCCCGGGGGCTCCCGGGGAGCTGTTTTTT. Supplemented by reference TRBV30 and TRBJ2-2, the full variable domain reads SQTIHQWPATLVQPVGSPLSLECTVEGTSNPNLYWYRQAAGRGLQLLFYSVGIGQISSEVPQNLSASRPQDRQFILSSKKLLLSDSGFYLCAWSTPPPGAPGELFFGEGSRLTVL.

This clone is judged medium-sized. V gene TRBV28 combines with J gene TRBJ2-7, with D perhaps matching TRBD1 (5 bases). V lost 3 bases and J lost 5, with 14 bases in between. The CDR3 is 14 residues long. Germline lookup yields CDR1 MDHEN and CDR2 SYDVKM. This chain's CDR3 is CASSFGDSRNEQYF. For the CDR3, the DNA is TGTGCCAGCAGTTTTGGCGACAGTAGGAACGAGCAGTACTTC.

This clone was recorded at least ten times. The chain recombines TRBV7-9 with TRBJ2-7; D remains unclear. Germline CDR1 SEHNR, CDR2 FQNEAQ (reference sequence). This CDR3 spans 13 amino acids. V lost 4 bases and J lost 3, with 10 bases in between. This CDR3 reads CASSSSWGYEQYF. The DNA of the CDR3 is TGTGCCAGCAGCTCCTCTTGGGGCTACGAGCAGTACTTC.

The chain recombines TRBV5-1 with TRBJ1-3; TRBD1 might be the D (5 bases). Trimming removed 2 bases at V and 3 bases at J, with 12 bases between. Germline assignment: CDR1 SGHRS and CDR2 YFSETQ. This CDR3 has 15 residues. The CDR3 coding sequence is TGCGCCAGCAGCTTTCGGGGGGAGGATGGAAACACCATATATTTT. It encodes CASSFRGEDGNTIYF.

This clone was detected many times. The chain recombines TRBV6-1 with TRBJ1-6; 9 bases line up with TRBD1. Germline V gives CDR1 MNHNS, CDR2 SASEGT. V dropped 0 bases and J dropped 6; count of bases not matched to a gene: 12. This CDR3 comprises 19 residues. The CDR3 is CASSEAGKRQGVCNSPLHF. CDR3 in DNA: TGTGCCAGCAGTGAAGCGGGAAAGAGACAGGGGGTTTGTAATTCACCCCTCCACTTT.

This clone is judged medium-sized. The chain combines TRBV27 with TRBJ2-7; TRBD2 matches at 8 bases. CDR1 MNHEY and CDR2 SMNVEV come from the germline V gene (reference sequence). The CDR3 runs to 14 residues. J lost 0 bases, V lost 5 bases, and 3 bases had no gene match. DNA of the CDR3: TGTGCCAGCAGTCTAGCGGGTTACTCCTACGAGCAGTACTTC. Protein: CASSLAGYSYEQYF.

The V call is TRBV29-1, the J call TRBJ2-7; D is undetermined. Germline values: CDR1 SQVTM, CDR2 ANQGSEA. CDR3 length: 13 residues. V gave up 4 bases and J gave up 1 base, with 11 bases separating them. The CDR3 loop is CSVVGQWSYEQYF. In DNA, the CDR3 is TGCAGCGTTGTAGGTCAGTGGTCCTACGAGCAGTACTTC.

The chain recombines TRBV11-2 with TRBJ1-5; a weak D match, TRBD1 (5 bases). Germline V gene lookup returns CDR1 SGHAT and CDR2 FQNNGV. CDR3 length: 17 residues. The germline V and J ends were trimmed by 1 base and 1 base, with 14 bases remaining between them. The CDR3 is CASSLGMGRGSNQPQHF. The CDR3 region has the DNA TGTGCCAGCAGCTTAGGGATGGGGAGGGGCAGCAATCAGCCCCAGCATTTT.

CDR3: CASSPRIGGGAGELFF. The CDR3 nucleotides read TGTGCCAGCAGCCCCAGGATTGGAGGGGGGGCCGGGGAGCTGTTTTTT. This chain uses TRBV11-2 with TRBJ2-2; maybe TRBD2 (7 bases). Trimming removed 5 bases from V and 6 bases from J, with 19 bases in between. CDR1 is SGHAT and CDR2 is FQNNGV in the germline V gene. The CDR3 sequence is 16 residues long.

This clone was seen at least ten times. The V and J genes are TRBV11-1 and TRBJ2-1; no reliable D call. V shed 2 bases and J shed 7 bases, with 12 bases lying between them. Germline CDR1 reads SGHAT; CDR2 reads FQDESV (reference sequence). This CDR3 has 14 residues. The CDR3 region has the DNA TGTGCCAGCAGCTTAAGGACCAACCGTAATGAGCAGTTCTTC. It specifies CASSLRTNRNEQFF.

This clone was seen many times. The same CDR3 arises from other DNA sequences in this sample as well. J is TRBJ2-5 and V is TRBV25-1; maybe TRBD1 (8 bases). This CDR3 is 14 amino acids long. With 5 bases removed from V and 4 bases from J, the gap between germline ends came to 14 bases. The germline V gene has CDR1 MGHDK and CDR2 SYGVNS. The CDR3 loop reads CASSITGGGETQYF. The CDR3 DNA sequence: TGTGCCAGCAGTATAACAGGGGGGGGAGAGACCCAGTACTTC.